This T cell receptor beta chain was obtained from a study of blood T cells in healthy people across ages. V lost 1 base and J lost 6, with 16 bases in between. The CDR3 is 15 residues long. Germline assignment: CDR1 SGHRS and CDR2 YFSETQ. Study results and caveats: Unknown CMV status may confound age-related changes in expanded clones.

A note on this clonotype: Its antigen remains unidentified.

Isolated PBMCs totaled at least 6 million in each sample. It was with a sample-barcoded 5' primer and a J-beta primer mix that a second PCR of roughly 7 to 12 cycles was run. TCRdb called the 5' RACE reads again in MiXCR, with one record for every CDR3 protein. The sample lists over a million distinct CDR3 sequences; around 42% were seen once. Sequencing was carried out using blood. V usage is TRBV5-1 and J usage is TRBJ1-2; a weak D match, TRBD1 (6 bases). The sequence came from a woman between 18 and 29 years old in good health. CDR3: CASSLLFGGVDGYTF. In DNA, the CDR3 is TGCGCCAGCAGCTTGTTATTCGGGGGCGTAGATGGCTACACCTTC.